This T cell receptor (beta chain) stems from a study of blood T cell repertoires in COVID-19. Study summary: There were acute and convalescent COVID-19 samples, and they came from the United States, Italy and Spain.

Per the original methods: Estimates of nucleated cell counts were drawn from the amplification of reference gene primers. Libraries were prepared by immunoSEQ multiplex PCR; TCRdb keeps only in-frame clonotypes and omits some of them. V, J and clone size were drawn from that table, and D and trimming were deduced from the DNA. The sample lists a few hundred thousand clones, just over 85% seen once, with less than 2% in the top ten. Membership in each cohort depended on participant-reported clinical history. This CDR3 spans 11 amino acids. V was clipped by 5 bases and J by 9 bases, with 11 bases between them.

The specimen sequenced was PBMCs or T cells enriched from blood (not recorded which). The genes are TRBV12-3 or TRBV12-4 and TRBJ2-7; no reliable D call. This receptor was obtained from a man aged 40-49 years who had recovered from COVID-19. This chain's CDR3 is CASSPGMGQYF. The DNA of the CDR3 is TGTGCCAGCAGTCCAGGCATGGGGCAGTACTTC.